A selection of T cell receptor beta chains follows, all from one sample in a study of control samples from healthy donors and cancer patients. Assay used: immunoSEQ multiplex PCR; TCRdb lists only in-frame clones, some missing. In the table there are 150,000 to 200,000 clones, 85% to 95% of which are singletons. Sequenced material: blood. The receptors originated from a young woman in good health. Each CDR3 is given with its conserved first and last residue. The D gene is left open where the match is weak. Clone size is not always given. Where it is, it says once, few, many or a class for expanded clones.

j_gene,d_gene,abundance,v_gene,CDR3nt,CDR3aa
TRBJ1-1,NA,NA,TRBV7-8,TGTGCCAGCAGCTTTGGGCGGGACACTGAAGCTTTCTTT,CASSFGRDTEAFF
TRBJ1-1,NA,NA,TRBV4-2,TGTGCCAGCAGCCAAGTGGGGACTGAAGCTTTCTTT,CASSQVGTEAFF
TRBJ2-1,NA,once,TRBV29-1,TGCAGCGTAAGCAGGGGAACTTCCTACAATGAGCAGTTCTTC,CSVSRGTSYNEQFF
TRBJ1-5,TRBD1,NA,TRBV24-1,TGTGCCACCAGTGACCGTGGACAGGGGAACGGGCAGCCCCAGCATTTT,CATSDRGQGNGQPQHF
TRBJ1-2,TRBD1,NA,TRBV18,TGTGCCAGCTCACTTACAGGGGCGGACTATGGCTACACCTTC,CASSLTGADYGYTF
TRBJ1-6,TRBD1,NA,TRBV4-3,TGCGCCAGCAGCCATCACACCCGGGGACAGGGCTTTTATAATTCACCCCTCCACTTT,CASSHHTRGQGFYNSPLHF
TRBJ1-2,NA,NA,TRBV13,TGTGCCAGCAGCTTAGGTCTGGGACTAGGCTACACCTTC,CASSLGLGLGYTF
TRBJ1-5,NA,NA,TRBV19,TGTGCCAGTAGTATATTAGCGAGCAATCAACCCCAGCATTTT,CASSILASNQPQHF
TRBJ1-1,NA,NA,TRBV25-1,TGTGCCAGCAGTGCCGGGAACACTGAAGCTTTCTTT,CASSAGNTEAFF
TRBJ1-1,NA,NA,TRBV5-6,TGTGCCAGCAGTCCTCCAAAGGGGGAACGAATGAACACTGAAGCTTTCTTT,CASSPPKGERMNTEAFF
TRBJ2-7,NA,NA,TRBV6-6,TGTGCCAGCAGTTACCACGTAATCAGGGGTAACGAGCAGTACTTC,CASSYHVIRGNEQYF
TRBJ1-2,NA,once,TRBV28,TGTGCCAGCAGTTTATCCAGGCACGGCTACACCTTC,CASSLSRHGYTF
TRBJ1-2,NA,NA,TRBV7-9,TGTGCCAGCAGCCCCAAAGGACGGCCGAACTATGGCTACACCTTC,CASSPKGRPNYGYTF
TRBJ2-2,NA,NA,TRBV20-1,TGCAGTGCGAGTCCACAGGGTTACGGGGAGCTGTTTTTT,CSASPQGYGELFF
TRBJ1-2,NA,NA,TRBV6-2/TRBV6-3,TGTGCCAGCACCCCCGGGGGCGGAGTGAACTATGGCTACACCTTC,CASTPGGGVNYGYTF
TRBJ2-2,NA,NA,TRBV28,TGTGCCAGCAGTTCGACTAGTTCCCCCGGGGAGCTGTTTTTT,CASSSTSSPGELFF
TRBJ1-2,TRBD1,NA,TRBV4-3,TGCGCCAGCAGCCAGAACCTAGCCGGGACAGGGGGCTATGGCTACACCTTC,CASSQNLAGTGGYGYTF
TRBJ1-5,TRBD1,NA,TRBV29-1,TGCAGCGTTGAAGGAACAGGGGAACATGGTCAGCCCCAGCATTTT,CSVEGTGEHGQPQHF
TRBJ1-1,NA,NA,TRBV13,TGTGCCAGCAGCTTTTCAGTAGACACTGAAGCTTTCTTT,CASSFSVDTEAFF
TRBJ2-1,NA,NA,TRBV27,TGTGCCAGCAGTTTATTCTCGGGAGCCCCGGGTAATGAGCAGTTCTTC,CASSLFSGAPGNEQFF
TRBJ1-4,NA,NA,TRBV5-4,TGTGCCAGCAGCTTGGGGGGCGCAACTAATGAAAAACTGTTTTTT,CASSLGGATNEKLFF
TRBJ2-2,TRBD1,NA,TRBV11-3,TGTGCCAGCAGCATATGGACAGGGAATCGCGCCGGGGAGCTGTTTTTT,CASSIWTGNRAGELFF
TRBJ2-1,NA,NA,TRBV7-2,TGTGCCAGCAGCTTAGCCGGAACGGGAGCGAGGAATGAGCAGTTCTTC,CASSLAGTGARNEQFF
TRBJ2-3,TRBD2,NA,TRBV24-1,TGTGCCACCGGGACCCGACTAGCGGGAGCCCGCACAGATACGCAGTATTTT,CATGTRLAGARTDTQYF
TRBJ1-5,NA,NA,TRBV19,TGTGCCAGTAGTATAGACAGGGGTACTGTCCATCAGCCCCAGCATTTT,CASSIDRGTVHQPQHF
TRBJ1-5,NA,NA,TRBV12-3/TRBV12-4,TGTGCCAGCACAATCTTGGGCCAGCCCCAGCATTTT,CASTILGQPQHF
TRBJ2-2,TRBD1,NA,TRBV10-3,TGTGCCATCAGACAGGGGCTGAACACCGGGGAGCTGTTTTTT,CAIRQGLNTGELFF
TRBJ2-2,NA,NA,TRBV11-2,TGTGCCAGCAGCTTTGTCGGCGCCGGGGAGCTGTTTTTT,CASSFVGAGELFF
TRBJ1-6,NA,NA,TRBV10-1,TGCGCCACATCCCGGGAGGGGACCCTTGTATATAATTCACCCCTCCACTTT,CATSREGTLVYNSPLHF
TRBJ1-4,NA,NA,TRBV6-6,TGTGCCAGCAGTTGGCGGGGTATGGGGGAAAAACTGTTTTTT,CASSWRGMGEKLFF
TRBJ1-5,TRBD1,NA,TRBV7-2,TGTGCCAGCAGCCCAACCCGGGACAGTCATCAGCCCCAGCATTTT,CASSPTRDSHQPQHF
TRBJ2-6,NA,once,TRBV15,TGTGCCACCAGCAGAGGAGGGAGCTCTGGGGCCAACGTCCTGACTTTC,CATSRGGSSGANVLTF
TRBJ2-1,NA,NA,TRBV7-9,TGTGCCAGCAGCTTAGTCGAATGGGGAGAGCAGTTCTTC,CASSLVEWGEQFF
TRBJ2-7,TRBD1,NA,TRBV10-3,TGTGCCATCAGTGAGTCGTTTGGGACAGGGAACTACGAGCAGTACTTC,CAISESFGTGNYEQYF
TRBJ2-7,TRBD2,NA,TRBV4-1,TGCGCCAGCAGCCAAGTGGGAAGAGCGGGAGCGGCTGGCGAGCAGTACTTC,CASSQVGRAGAAGEQYF
TRBJ1-5,NA,NA,TRBV11-1,TGTGCCAGCAGCTTACAGGAAGATCAGCCCCAGCATTTT,CASSLQEDQPQHF
TRBJ2-1,NA,once,TRBV10-1,TGCGCCAGCAGGCGAAGGGAGGAGGATGAGCAGTTCTTC,CASRRREEDEQFF
TRBJ1-6,NA,NA,TRBV6-6,TGTGCCAGCAGTTCCACGGCCCCTCGGGATTCACCCCTCCACTTT,CASSSTAPRDSPLHF
TRBJ1-6,NA,NA,TRBV6-5,TGTGCCAGCCACAGGCAGCGCTCCTATAATTCACCCCTCCACTTT,CASHRQRSYNSPLHF
TRBJ1-1,NA,NA,TRBV18,TGTGCCAGCTCACCAATTAGGGACACTGAAGCTTTCTTT,CASSPIRDTEAFF
TRBJ2-7,TRBD1,NA,TRBV5-1,TGCGCCAGCAGCCCCGACCCACCGGGACAGGGCGACGAGCAGTACTTC,CASSPDPPGQGDEQYF
TRBJ2-7,NA,NA,TRBV25-1,TGTGCCAGCAGTGAATATGGTCACGAGCAGTACTTC,CASSEYGHEQYF
TRBJ2-7,TRBD2,once,TRBV13,TGTGCCAGCAGCCCCCCCCGGGACAGCGGACTAGCGGCATCTTACGAGCAGTACTTC,CASSPPRDSGLAASYEQYF
TRBJ2-7,TRBD2,NA,TRBV5-1,TGCGCCAGCAGCTTGGAACTAGCGGTATCCTACGAGCAGTACTTC,CASSLELAVSYEQYF
TRBJ2-2,NA,NA,TRBV28,TGTGCCAGCAGTCCGAAGGTGCACCACCGGGAGCTGTTTTTT,CASSPKVHHRELFF
TRBJ1-6,TRBD1,NA,TRBV5-1,TGCGCCAGCAGCTTGGTTGTTATGACAGGGAGGAATTCACCCCTCCACTTT,CASSLVVMTGRNSPLHF
TRBJ1-2,TRBD1,NA,TRBV18,TGTGCCAGCTCACCTGAAGGGACAGTTAACTATGGCTACACCTTC,CASSPEGTVNYGYTF
TRBJ2-1,TRBD2,NA,TRBV27,TGTGCCAGCAGTTTATCCAGCGGGGGGGGGAATGAGCAGTTCTTC,CASSLSSGGGNEQFF
TRBJ2-7,NA,NA,TRBV11-3,TGTGCCAGCAGCTTAGGGCGCGGGGCGTCCTACGAGCAGTACTTC,CASSLGRGASYEQYF
TRBJ1-6,NA,NA,TRBV27,TGTGCCAGCAGCCTGTTGACCCGCCATAATTCACCCCTCCACTTT,CASSLLTRHNSPLHF
TRBJ2-1,TRBD2,few,TRBV7-3,TGTGCCAGCAGCTTCGGCGGACTAGCGGGTTACAATGAGCAGTTCTTC,CASSFGGLAGYNEQFF
TRBJ2-2,TRBD2,NA,TRBV10-3,TGTGCCATCAGCGCGTTGGCGGGGGGCACCGGGGAGCTGTTTTTT,CAISALAGGTGELFF
TRBJ1-6,NA,NA,TRBV5-1,TGCGCCAGCAGCTTAAACAGTAATTCACCCCTCCACTTT,CASSLNSNSPLHF
TRBJ1-4,NA,NA,TRBV7-9,TGTGCCAGCAGCTTTGGGCCCGGCGGCGAAAAACTGTTTTTT,CASSFGPGGEKLFF
TRBJ1-2,TRBD1,NA,TRBV5-6,TGTGCCAGCAGCATTACAGGGGGCCCAGACGTTAACTATGGCTACACCTTC,CASSITGGPDVNYGYTF